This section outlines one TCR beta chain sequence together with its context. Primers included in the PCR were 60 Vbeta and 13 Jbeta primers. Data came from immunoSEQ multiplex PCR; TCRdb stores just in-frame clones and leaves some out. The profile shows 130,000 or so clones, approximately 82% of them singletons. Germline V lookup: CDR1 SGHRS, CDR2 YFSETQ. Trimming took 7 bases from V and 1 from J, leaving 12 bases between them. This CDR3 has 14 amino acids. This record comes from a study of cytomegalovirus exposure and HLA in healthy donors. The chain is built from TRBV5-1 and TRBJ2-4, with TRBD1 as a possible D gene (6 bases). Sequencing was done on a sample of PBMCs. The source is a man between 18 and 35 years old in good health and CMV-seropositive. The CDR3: CASRHREAKNIQYF. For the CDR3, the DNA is TGCGCCAGCCGTCACAGGGAGGCCAAAAACATTCAGTACTTC.